A single sample gave rise to the 9 T cell receptor beta chains below, sequenced in a study of shared clonotypes between healthy human individuals. The table came from immunoSEQ multiplex PCR; TCRdb's copy has only in-frame clones and leaves some out. The profile shows fewer than 850,000 clones, 55% to 75% of them singletons. What was sequenced was memory CD4+ T cells sorted from blood. Subset given: CD45RA-negative fraction. Every receptor here comes from a young woman in good health.

The V call is TRBV7-9, the J call TRBJ1-5; D remains unclear. The CDR3 has 14 amino acids. Trimming took off 0 bases at V and 2 bases at J, with 5 bases between the two ends. From germline, CDR1 is SEHNR and CDR2 FQNEAQ (reference sequence). CDR3 amino acids: CASSLAHGNQPQHF. In DNA, the CDR3 is TGTGCCAGCAGCTTAGCGCATGGCAATCAGCCCCAGCATTTT.

This clone was recorded at least ten times. The V call is TRBV4-1, the J call TRBJ1-6, with 8 positions matching TRBD1. CDR3 length: 15 amino acids. Trimming took 4 bases from V and 9 from J; bases not matched to a gene: 8. Per the germline V gene, CDR1 is MGHRA and CDR2 is YSYEKL. CDR3 amino acids: CASSLWTGITSPLHF. Here the CDR3 DNA reads TGCGCCAGCAGCCTATGGACAGGGATCACTTCACCCCTCCACTTT.

V gene TRBV19 combines with J gene TRBJ2-5; TRBD2 matches at 13 bases. V trimming: 3 bases; J trimming: 1 base; junction bases outside the gene matches: 5. Germline assignment: CDR1 LNHDA and CDR2 SQIVND (reference sequence). This CDR3 comprises 17 residues. The CDR3 region is CASSIGTSGIFQETQYF. In nucleotides, the CDR3 is TGTGCCAGTAGTATTGGGACTAGCGGGATCTTCCAAGAGACCCAGTACTTC.

As regards this clone: The same CDR3 also results from other DNA sequences found in this sample. The J gene is TRBJ1-1, the V gene TRBV28; 8 bases match TRBD1. The CDR3 extends over 12 amino acids. Germline V CDR1 and CDR2: MDHEN, SYDVKM. With 5 bases clipped from V and 10 bases from J, the junction kept 6 bases outside the gene matches. The CDR3 region has the DNA TGTGCCAGCAGTCTCCAAACAGGGGGAGCTTTCTTT. It codes for CASSLQTGGAFF.

The chain joins TRBV19 to TRBJ1-5; 7 positions match TRBD1. V lost 7 bases and J lost 0; bases outside the gene matches: 9. Germline V gene data show CDR1 as LNHDA and CDR2 as SQIVND (reference sequence). The CDR3 extends over 16 amino acids. The CDR3 nucleotides read TGTGCCAGTACGGACTCTGGGACAGCTAGCAATCAGCCCCAGCATTTT. It is translated as CASTDSGTASNQPQHF. Combining the CDR3 with reference TRBV19 and TRBJ1-5 gives the whole variable domain DGGITQSPKYLFRKEGQNVTLSCEQNLNHDAMYWYRQDPGQGLRLIYYSQIVNDFQKGDIAEGYSVSREKKESFPLTVTSAQKNPTAFYLCASTDSGTASNQPQHFGDGTRLSIL.

The table lists this clone with many counts. The genes are TRBV27 and TRBJ1-1; 8 bases map to TRBD1. The CDR3 loop spans 15 amino acids. Germline V CDR1 and CDR2: MNHEY, SMNVEV (reference sequence). The V and J ends lost 5 bases and 1 base, in that order; junction bases with no gene match: 6. CDR3 nucleotides: TGTGCCAGCAGTACCCGGACAGGGAGGAACACTGAAGCTTTCTTT. This translates into CASSTRTGRNTEAFF.

The chain links TRBV13 to TRBJ2-2, with D hard to call. The CDR3 has 13 amino acids. Looked up from germline, CDR1 is PRHDT and CDR2 is FYEKMQ (reference sequence). Trimming pared 2 bases from V and 5 bases from J, leaving 6 bases between. Here the CDR3 reads CASSLLATGELFF. The DNA of the CDR3 is TGTGCCAGCAGCTTACTGGCGACCGGGGAGCTGTTTTTT.

Worth noting for this clone: One junction end does not reproduce the germline sequence, and a read error may be involved. The chain employs TRBV7-2 and TRBJ2-1, with 11 bases lining up with TRBD1. Germline CDR1 and CDR2: SGHTA and FQGNSA. The length of the CDR3 is 16 residues. The CDR3 sequence is CASSLATGTGGSEQFF. The CDR3 DNA sequence: TGTGCCAGCAGCCTAGCCACCGGGACAGGGGGGAGTGAGCAGTTCTTC.

V gene TRBV6-1 combines with J gene TRBJ2-5; no clear D gene. Trimming left V 1 base short and J 7 bases short, with 4 bases between. The germline CDR1 and CDR2 sequences are MNHNS and SASEGT. This CDR3 spans 11 amino acids. This CDR3 reads CASSEGATQYF. The CDR3 DNA is TGTGCCAGCAGTGAAGGGGCGACCCAGTACTTC.